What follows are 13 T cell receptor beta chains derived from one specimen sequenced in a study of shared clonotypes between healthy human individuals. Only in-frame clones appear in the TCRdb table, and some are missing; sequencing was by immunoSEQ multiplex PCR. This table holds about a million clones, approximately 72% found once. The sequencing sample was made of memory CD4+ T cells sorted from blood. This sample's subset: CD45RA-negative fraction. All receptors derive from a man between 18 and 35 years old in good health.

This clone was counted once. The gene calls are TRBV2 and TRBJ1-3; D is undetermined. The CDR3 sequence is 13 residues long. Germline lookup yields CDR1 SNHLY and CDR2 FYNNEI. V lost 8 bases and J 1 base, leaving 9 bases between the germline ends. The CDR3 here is CASGQTSGNTIYF. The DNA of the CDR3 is TGTGCCAGCGGGCAGACTTCTGGAAACACCATATATTTT.

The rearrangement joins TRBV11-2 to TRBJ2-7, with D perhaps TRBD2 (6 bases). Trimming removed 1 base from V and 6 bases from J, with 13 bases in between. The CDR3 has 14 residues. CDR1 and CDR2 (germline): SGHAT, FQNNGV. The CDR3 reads CASSLVPAGSEQYF. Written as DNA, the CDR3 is TGTGCCAGCAGCTTAGTTCCAGCCGGGAGCGAGCAGTACTTC. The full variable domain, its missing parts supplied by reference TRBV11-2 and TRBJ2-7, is EAGVAQSPRYKIIEKRQSVAFWCNPISGHATLYWYQQILGQGPKLLIQFQNNGVVDDSQLPKDRFSAERLKGVDSTLKIQPAKLEDSAVYLCASSLVPAGSEQYFGPGTRLTVT.

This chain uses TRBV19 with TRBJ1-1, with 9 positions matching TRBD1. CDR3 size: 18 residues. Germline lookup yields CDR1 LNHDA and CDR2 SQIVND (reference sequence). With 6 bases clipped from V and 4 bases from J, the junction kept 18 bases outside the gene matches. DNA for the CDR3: TGTGCCAGTAGGACCCCGGACAGGGGAGTGGGAATTGCCACTGAAGCTTTCTTT. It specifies CASRTPDRGVGIATEAFF.

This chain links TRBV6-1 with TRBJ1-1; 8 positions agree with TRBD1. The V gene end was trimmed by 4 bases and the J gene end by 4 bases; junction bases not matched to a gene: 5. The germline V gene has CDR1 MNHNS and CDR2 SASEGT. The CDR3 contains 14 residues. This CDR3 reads CASSVTGGTTEAFF. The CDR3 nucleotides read TGTGCCAGCAGTGTTACAGGGGGGACCACTGAAGCTTTCTTT.

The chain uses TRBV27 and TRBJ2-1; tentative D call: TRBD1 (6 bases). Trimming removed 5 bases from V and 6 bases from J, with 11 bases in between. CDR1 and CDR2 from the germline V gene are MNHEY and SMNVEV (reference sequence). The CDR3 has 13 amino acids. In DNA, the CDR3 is TGTGCCAGCAGTACAGGGACCCGCAATGAGCAGTTCTTC. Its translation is CASSTGTRNEQFF.

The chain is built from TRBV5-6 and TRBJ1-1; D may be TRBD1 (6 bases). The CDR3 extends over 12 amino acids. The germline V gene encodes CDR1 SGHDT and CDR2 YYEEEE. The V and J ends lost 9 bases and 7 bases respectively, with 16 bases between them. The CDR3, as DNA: TGTGCCACCGGAGACAGGTTGGTTGAAGCTTTCTTT. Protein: CATGDRLVEAFF.

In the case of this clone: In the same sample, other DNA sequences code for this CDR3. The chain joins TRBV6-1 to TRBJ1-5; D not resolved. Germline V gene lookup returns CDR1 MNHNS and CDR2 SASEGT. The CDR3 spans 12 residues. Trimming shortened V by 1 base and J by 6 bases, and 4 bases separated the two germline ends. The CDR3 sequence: CASSEVGQPQHF. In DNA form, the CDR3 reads TGTGCCAGCAGTGAAGTGGGTCAGCCCCAGCATTTT.

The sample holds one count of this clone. Here the CDR3 DNA reads TGTGCCTGTCAGCGGGGAGGCAATCAGCCCCAGCATTTT. It is translated as CACQRGGNQPQHF. The J gene is TRBJ1-5, the V gene TRBV30, with D uncertain. The CDR3 covers 13 residues. Between the trimmed V and J ends, which lost 6 bases and 2 bases, there was a span of 11 bases. Germline CDR1 reads GTSNPN; CDR2 reads SVGIG (reference sequence).

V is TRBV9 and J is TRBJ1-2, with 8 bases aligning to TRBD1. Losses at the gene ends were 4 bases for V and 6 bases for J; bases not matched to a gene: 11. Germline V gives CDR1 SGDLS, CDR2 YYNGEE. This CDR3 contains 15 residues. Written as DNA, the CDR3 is TGTGCCAGCAGCAATACCGTGACAGGGGTGGATGGCTACACCTTC. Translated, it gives CASSNTVTGVDGYTF.

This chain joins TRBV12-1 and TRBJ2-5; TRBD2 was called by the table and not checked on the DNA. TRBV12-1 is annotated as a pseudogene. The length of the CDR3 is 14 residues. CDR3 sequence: CASSHTSLGETQYF. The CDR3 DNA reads TGTGCCAGCAGCCACACTAGCCTCGGAGAGACCCAGTACTTC.

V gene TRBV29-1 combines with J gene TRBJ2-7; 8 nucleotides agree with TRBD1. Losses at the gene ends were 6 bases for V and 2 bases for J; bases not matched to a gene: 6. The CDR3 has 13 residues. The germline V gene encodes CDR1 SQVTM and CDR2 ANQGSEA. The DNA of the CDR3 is TGCAGCGTCGGACAGGGACCTGCCTACGAGCAGTACTTC. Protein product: CSVGQGPAYEQYF.

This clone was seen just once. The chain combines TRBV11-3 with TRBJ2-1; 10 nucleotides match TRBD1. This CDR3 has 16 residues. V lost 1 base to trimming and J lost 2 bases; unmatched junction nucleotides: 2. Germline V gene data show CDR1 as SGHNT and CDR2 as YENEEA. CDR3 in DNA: TGTGCCAGCAGCTTAGCGGGGACAGGGGCCTACAATGAGCAGTTCTTC. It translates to CASSLAGTGAYNEQFF.

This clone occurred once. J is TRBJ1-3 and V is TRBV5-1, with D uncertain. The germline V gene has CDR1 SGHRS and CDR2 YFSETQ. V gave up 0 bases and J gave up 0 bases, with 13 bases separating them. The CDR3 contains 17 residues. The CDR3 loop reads CASSLGVSRDSGNTIYF. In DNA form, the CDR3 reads TGCGCCAGCAGCTTGGGTGTCAGTCGGGACTCTGGAAACACCATATATTTT. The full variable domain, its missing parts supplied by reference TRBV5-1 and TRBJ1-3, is KAGVTQTPRYLIKTRGQQVTLSCSPISGHRSVSWYQQTPGQGLQFLFEYFSETQRNKGNFPGRFSGRQFSNSRSEMNVSTLELGDSALYLCASSLGVSRDSGNTIYFGEGSWLTVV.